These 7 T cell receptor beta chains came from one sample sequenced in a study of T cell changes during pregnancy in multiple sclerosis (dated by TCRdb to the late 2010s). Library generation was performed with the immunoSEQ multiplex PCR assay. Imported from immuneACCESS, the table was reduced by TCRdb to in-frame sequences with V and J called. These copies leave out some clones; in studies compared against another copy, an unresolved V gene accounts for under half, and the cause of the remainder is not known. This sample lists fewer than 50,000 clones; around 94% were detected once. The ten largest clonotypes hold around 0.38% of the sample. The sample was CD4+ T cells from peripheral blood mononuclear cells, taken in the second trimester of pregnancy. The origin of the receptors is a female donor in good health, enrolled as a control in a pregnancy study.

This sequence joins TRBV2 and TRBJ2-1; 15 bases fit TRBD2. CDR3 length equals 18 residues. Germline V gene data show CDR1 as SNHLY and CDR2 as FYNNEI. The trim removed 7 bases at V and 0 bases at J, leaving 7 bases unmatched. CDR3 protein: CASIPGLAGGISYNEQFF. The DNA for the CDR3 is TGTGCCAGCATCCCGGGACTAGCGGGGGGTATCTCCTACAATGAGCAGTTCTTC.

The chain links TRBV27 to TRBJ1-4, with 7 bases fitting TRBD1. V lost 5 bases and J lost 8; bases outside the gene matches: 8. Germline V lookup: CDR1 MNHEY, CDR2 SMNVEV (reference sequence). This CDR3 has 14 amino acids. This CDR3 is CASSLRGKGEKLFF. DNA for the CDR3: TGTGCCAGCAGTCTCAGGGGGAAAGGAGAAAAACTGTTTTTT.

The chain's CDR3 is CASSRGQGAREQYF. The CDR3 DNA reads TGTGCCAGCAGCCGAGGACAGGGGGCAAGGGAGCAGTACTTC. The V and J genes are TRBV5-4 and TRBJ2-7, with TRBD1 matching 11 bases. J gave up 7 bases and V 4 bases, and 7 bases lay outside the gene matches. In germline, CDR1 is SGHNT, CDR2 YYREEE (reference sequence). The CDR3 runs to 14 residues.

The rearrangement uses TRBV5-4 and TRBJ1-1; possibly TRBD1 for D (5 bases). Per germline, CDR1 SGHNT and CDR2 YYREEE (reference sequence). Between the trimmed V and J ends, which lost 7 bases and 2 bases, there was a span of 18 bases. The CDR3 consists of 15 residues. In DNA form, the CDR3 reads TGTGCCAGCCAGCCCCCAGGGCTTCGAAACACTGAAGCTTTCTTT. Protein product: CASQPPGLRNTEAFF.

This clone is a singleton in its sample. V usage is TRBV4-3 and J usage is TRBJ2-1; 7 bases fit TRBD1. The CDR3 sequence is 14 residues long. The ends lost 3 bases at V and 12 bases at J; junction bases unmatched: 11. Per the germline V gene, CDR1 is LGHNA and CDR2 is YSLEER. The CDR3 DNA follows: TGCGCCAGCAGCCACTTGGGACAGAGGATTGGGCAGTTCTTC. It is translated as CASSHLGQRIGQFF.

The CDR3 sequence is CASSVTTSGGASTDTQYF. The CDR3 DNA follows: TGTGCCAGCAGTGTCACTACTAGCGGGGGAGCTAGCACAGATACGCAGTATTTT. The rearrangement uses TRBV2 and TRBJ2-3; 11 bases agree with TRBD2. CDR1 is SNHLY and CDR2 is FYNNEI in the germline V gene. The ends lost 4 bases at V and 0 bases at J; junction bases unmatched: 9. The CDR3 runs 18 residues.

The rearrangement links TRBV7-3 to TRBJ2-3, with D possibly matching TRBD2 (5 bases). CDR1 is SGHTA, CDR2 FQGTGA, per germline. V was trimmed by 0 bases and J by 9 bases, leaving 10 bases between them. This CDR3 comprises 13 residues. The CDR3, as DNA: TGTGCCAGCAGCTTAACGGGTACGGGAACGCAGTATTTT. Amino acids: CASSLTGTGTQYF. The full variable domain, rest sourced from reference TRBV7-3 and TRBJ2-3, is GAGVSQTPSNKVTEKGKYVELRCDPISGHTALYWYRQSLGQGPEFLIYFQGTGAADDSGLPNDRFFAVRPEGSVSTLKIQRTERGDSAVYLCASSLTGTGTQYFGPGTRLTVL.